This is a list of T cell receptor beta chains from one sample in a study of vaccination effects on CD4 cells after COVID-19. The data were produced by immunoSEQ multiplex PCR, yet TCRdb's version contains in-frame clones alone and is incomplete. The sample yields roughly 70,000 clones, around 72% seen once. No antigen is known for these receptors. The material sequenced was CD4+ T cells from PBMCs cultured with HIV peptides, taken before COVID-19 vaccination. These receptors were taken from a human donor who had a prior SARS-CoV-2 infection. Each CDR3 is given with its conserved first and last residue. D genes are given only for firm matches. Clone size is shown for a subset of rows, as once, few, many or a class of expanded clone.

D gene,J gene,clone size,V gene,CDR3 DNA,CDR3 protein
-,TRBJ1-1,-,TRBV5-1,TGCGCCAGCAGCTCCCTCGCAGGGGCGTGGAGCACTGAAGCTTTCTTT,CASSSLAGAWSTEAFF
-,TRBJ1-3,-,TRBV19,TGTGCCAGTAGCGACAGAAGCTCTGGAAACACCATATATTTT,CASSDRSSGNTIYF
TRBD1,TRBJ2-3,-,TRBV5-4,TGTGCCAGCAGCCCAAGGGGGCAGGATACGCAGTATTTT,CASSPRGQDTQYF
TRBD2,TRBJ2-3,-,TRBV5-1,TGCGCCAGCAGCTCCGGACTAGCGGGAGCCACAGATACGCAGTATTTT,CASSSGLAGATDTQYF
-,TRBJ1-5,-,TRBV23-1,TGCGCCTGTCGCCGACTCAAGGGAGACAATAGCAATCAGCCCCAGCATTTT,CACRRLKGDNSNQPQHF
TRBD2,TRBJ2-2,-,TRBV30,TGTGCCTGGAGTGTACTTGGCGGGAGAGGGAACACCGGGGAGCTGTTTTTT,CAWSVLGGRGNTGELFF
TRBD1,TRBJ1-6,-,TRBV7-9,TGTGCCAGCAGCACCTGGACAGGGGGCGGTAATTCACCCCTCCACTTT,CASSTWTGGGNSPLHF
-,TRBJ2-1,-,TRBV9,TGTGCCAGCAGCGCCCAACGTCGGGGCGAGCAGTTCTTC,CASSAQRRGEQFF
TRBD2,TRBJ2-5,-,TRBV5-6,TGTGCCAGCAGCTTTACTAGCGGGGGGGCGGTCGGGGAGACCCAGTACTTC,CASSFTSGGAVGETQYF
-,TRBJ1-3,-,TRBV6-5,TGTGCCAGCAGTTACTCAGAGCCGCACTCTGGAAACACCATATATTTT,CASSYSEPHSGNTIYF
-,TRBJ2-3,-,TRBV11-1,TGTGCCAGCAGCCCAGACAAAGGAAGGGGCACAGATACGCAGTATTTT,CASSPDKGRGTDTQYF
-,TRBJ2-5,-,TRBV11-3,TGTGCCAGCAGCTACAGGTACCAAGAGACCCAGTACTTC,CASSYRYQETQYF
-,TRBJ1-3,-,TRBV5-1,TGCGCCAGCAGCCAGATTTCAGGATACTCTGGAAACACCATATATTTT,CASSQISGYSGNTIYF
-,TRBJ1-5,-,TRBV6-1,TGTGCCAGCAGTGATCCTCGAAGGCCCCAGCATTTT,CASSDPRRPQHF
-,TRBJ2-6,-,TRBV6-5,TGTGCCAGCAGGGCCCGGTCCTCTGGGGCCAACGTCCTGACTTTC,CASRARSSGANVLTF
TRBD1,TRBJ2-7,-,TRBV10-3,TGTGCCATCAGCGAGGGACAGGGCCACGAGCAGTACTTC,CAISEGQGHEQYF
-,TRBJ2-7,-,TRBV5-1,TGCGCCAGCAGCGTCCGTCTACCTTCCTACGAGCAGTACTTC,CASSVRLPSYEQYF
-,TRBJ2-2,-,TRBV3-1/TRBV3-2,TGTGCCAGCAGCCAATTAGCCGGGAACACCGGGGAGCTGTTTTTT,CASSQLAGNTGELFF
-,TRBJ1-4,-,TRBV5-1,TGCGCCAGCAGCTTGGACGGAACTAATGAAAAACTGTTTTTT,CASSLDGTNEKLFF
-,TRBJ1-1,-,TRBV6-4,TGTGCCAGCAGTGAACAGCCAACCCTCAAAGCTTTCTTT,CASSEQPTLKAFF
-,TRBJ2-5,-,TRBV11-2,TGTGCCAGCAGCTTGGGGATCGGGGACCAGTACTTC,CASSLGIGDQYF
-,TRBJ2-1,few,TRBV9,TGTGCCAGCAGCGTAGAGGGACGGAATGAGCAGTTCTTC,CASSVEGRNEQFF
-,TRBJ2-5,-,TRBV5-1,TGCGCCAGCAGCTTGCGGTCAGTCCAAGAGACCCAGTACTTC,CASSLRSVQETQYF
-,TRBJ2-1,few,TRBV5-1,TGCGCCAGCAGCCCCGGTGACCTTCGGGGGGCTGAGCAGTTCTTC,CASSPGDLRGAEQFF
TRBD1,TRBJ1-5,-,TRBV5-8,TGTGCCAGCAGCTTGGTACAGGGGGCTTACGGCAATCAGCCCCAGCATTTT,CASSLVQGAYGNQPQHF
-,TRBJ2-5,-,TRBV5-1,TGCGCCAGCAGCCCACTGGCGGGGGCGGGCGAGACCCAGTACTTC,CASSPLAGAGETQYF
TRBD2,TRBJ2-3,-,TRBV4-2,TGTGCCAGCGGATGGGGGTCGAGGGGACTAGGGGGAGATACGCAGTATTTT,CASGWGSRGLGGDTQYF
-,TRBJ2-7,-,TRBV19,TGTGCCAGCCGACAGACCGCAACCTACGAGCAGTACTTC,CASRQTATYEQYF
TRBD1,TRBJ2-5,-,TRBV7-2,TGTGCCAGCAGCTCGAGACCGGGACAGGGTAGGGAGACCCAGTACTTC,CASSSRPGQGRETQYF
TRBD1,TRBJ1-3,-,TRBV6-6,TGTGCCAGCAGTTACTCCAGGGGGCCCGGGAACACCATATATTTT,CASSYSRGPGNTIYF
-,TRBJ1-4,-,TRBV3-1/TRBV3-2,TGTGCCAGCAGCCAACTCGATAGGATTAATGAAAAACTGTTTTTT,CASSQLDRINEKLFF
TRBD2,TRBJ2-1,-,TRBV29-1,TGCAGCGTTCGGGGCATGCGGGAGGGTCCCTACAATGAGCAGTTCTTC,CSVRGMREGPYNEQFF
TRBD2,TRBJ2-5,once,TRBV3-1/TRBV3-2,TGTGCCAGCAGCCACGGACTAGCGGGAGTTGACGAGACCCAGTACTTC,CASSHGLAGVDETQYF
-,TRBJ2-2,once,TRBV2,TGTGCCAGCAGTGAGAGTTACACCGGGGAGCTGTTTTTT,CASSESYTGELFF
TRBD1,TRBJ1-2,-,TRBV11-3,TGTGCCAGCAGTCCGGACAGGGAGATCTATGGCTACACCTTC,CASSPDREIYGYTF
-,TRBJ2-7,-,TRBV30,TGTGCCTGGAGTCTAGGTATAGGCTACGAGCAGTACTTC,CAWSLGIGYEQYF
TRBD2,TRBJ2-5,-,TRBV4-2,TGTGCCAGCAGCCTAACCCGACTAGCGGGGGGGCCAGAGACCCAGTACTTC,CASSLTRLAGGPETQYF
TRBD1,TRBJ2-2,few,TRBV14,TGTGCCAGCAGAAACGCCGGGACAGGGGACACCGGGGAGCTGTTTTTT,CASRNAGTGDTGELFF
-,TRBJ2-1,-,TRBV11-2,TGTGCCAGCAGCCTGCATACCCGGGTCCTCTCCTACAATGAGCAGTTCTTC,CASSLHTRVLSYNEQFF
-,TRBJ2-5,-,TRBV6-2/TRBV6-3,TGTGCCAGCAGTCTCTCGGGACATGAGGAGACCCAGTACTTC,CASSLSGHEETQYF
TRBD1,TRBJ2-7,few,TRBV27,TGTGCCAGCAGTGCAGGGGACAGACTATACGAGCAGTACTTC,CASSAGDRLYEQYF
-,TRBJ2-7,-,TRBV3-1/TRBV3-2,TGTGCCAGCAGCCAAGGAGGGGCAGGAGGCGAGCAGTACTTC,CASSQGGAGGEQYF
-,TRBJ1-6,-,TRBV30,TGTGCCTGGAGTGTATTACGCCAGGGCCGCGAAGTCCACTTT,CAWSVLRQGREVHF